Each of the 25 T cell receptor beta chains below was sequenced from the same sample in a study of identical twins. TCRdb redid the calling of the 5' RACE reads with MiXCR, one entry per CDR3 protein. Among 690,000 or so distinct CDR3 sequences listed, 8.6% were seen once. The same sample was also studied in work on yellow fever vaccine responses in identical twins.

The sample comprised PBMCs. Source of these receptors: a woman aged 18-29 years in good health.

This clonotype was observed many times. The gene calls are TRBV10-3 and TRBJ1-5; no reliable D call. The CDR3 runs 14 residues. From germline, CDR1 is ENHRY and CDR2 SYGVKD. Trimming took 6 bases from V and 5 from J, leaving 14 bases between them. As DNA, the CDR3 is TGTGCCATCAGAGCTGGGAAGGATCATCAGCCCCAGCATTTT. This sequence encodes CAIRAGKDHQPQHF.

This clonotype turned up a few times. The chain links TRBV7-9 to TRBJ2-7; tentatively, D is TRBD1 or TRBD2 (5 bases each). The germline gives CDR1 SEHNR, CDR2 FQNEAQ (reference sequence). This CDR3 comprises 14 residues. Trimming removed 4 bases from V and 5 bases from J, with 15 bases in between. The CDR3 nucleotides read TGTGCCAGCAGCTCGGGGCCCCCACGACACGAGCAGTACTTC. This encodes CASSSGPPRHEQYF.

At least ten counts were recorded for this clonotype. The CDR3 region is CASSQAWTTSTYEQYF. The CDR3 nucleotides read TGCGCCAGCAGCCAAGCGTGGACTACTTCGACCTACGAGCAGTACTTC. This sequence joins TRBV4-1 and TRBJ2-7, with a tentative D call TRBD2 (6 bases). Trimming stripped 1 base from V and 2 bases from J, with 15 bases between. Germline loops: CDR1 MGHRA, CDR2 YSYEKL. The CDR3 consists of 16 residues.

This clonotype has a handful of counts. The chain employs TRBV7-2 and TRBJ2-7; 7 bases agree with TRBD2. Germline V lookup: CDR1 SGHTA, CDR2 FQGNSA. The CDR3 spans 14 residues. V lost 1 base, J lost 3 bases, and 3 bases stayed unmatched. The CDR3 sequence: CASSLGRGNYEQYF. As DNA, the CDR3 is TGTGCCAGCAGCTTAGGGCGGGGGAACTACGAGCAGTACTTC. Full variable domain (rest looked up from reference TRBV7-2 and TRBJ2-7): GAGVSQSPSNKVTEKGKDVELRCDPISGHTALYWYRQSLGQGLEFLIYFQGNSAPDKSGLPSDRFSAERTGGSVSTLTIQRTQQEDSAVYLCASSLGRGNYEQYFGPGTRLTVT.

This clonotype has just a few counts. The chain is built from TRBV3-1 and TRBJ1-2, with D possibly matching TRBD1 (5 bases). The CDR3 length is 14 residues. Germline values: CDR1 LGHDT, CDR2 YNNKEL (reference sequence). The V end was cut by 2 bases, the J end by 3 bases, with 10 bases between. The CDR3 DNA sequence: TGTGCCAGCAGCCAACAGGGTGGTGACTATGGCTACACCTTC. Translated, it gives CASSQQGGDYGYTF.

This clonotype occurred a few times. This rearrangement joins TRBV11-2 to TRBJ2-7; TRBD1 might be the D (5 bases). Germline lookup yields CDR1 SGHAT and CDR2 FQNNGV. The CDR3 is made up of 14 amino acids. Between the trimmed V and J ends, which lost 3 bases and 6 bases, there was a span of 15 bases. CDR3 coding DNA: TGTGCCAGCAGCTTGGGAAAATCAAGGGGCGAGCAGTACTTC. This translates into CASSLGKSRGEQYF.

This clonotype was seen only a few times. The chain joins TRBV5-6 to TRBJ2-7, with 11 bases fitting TRBD1. This CDR3 region has 15 residues. The V and J ends lost 3 bases and 3 bases, in that order; junction bases with no gene match: 5. CDR1 is SGHDT and CDR2 is YYEEEE in the germline V gene. Here the CDR3 reads CASSSGTGGDYEQYF. The CDR3 nucleotides read TGTGCCAGCAGCTCGGGGACAGGGGGAGACTACGAGCAGTACTTC.

This clonotype occurred a few times. The V call is TRBV20-1, the J call TRBJ1-6, with 10 bases lining up with TRBD1. V was clipped by 6 bases and J by 9 bases; unmatched bases: 8. CDR1 is DFQATT and CDR2 is SNEGSKA in the germline V gene (reference sequence). This CDR3 has 14 residues. The CDR3 protein is CSASTDRGSSPLHF. The CDR3, as DNA: TGCAGTGCAAGTACGGACAGGGGGTCTTCACCCCTCCACTTT.

This clonotype was observed a few times. The chain joins TRBV3-1 to TRBJ2-1; the D gene is possibly TRBD2 (6 bases). CDR1 is LGHDT and CDR2 is YNNKEL in the germline V gene (reference sequence). V was pared by 4 bases and J by 8 bases, with 15 bases between. The CDR3 extends over 14 amino acids. CDR3 protein: CASSPTKAGHEQFF. DNA of the CDR3: TGTGCCAGCAGCCCAACAAAGGCGGGGCATGAGCAGTTCTTC.

This clonotype was found many times. V gene TRBV28 combines with J gene TRBJ2-7; D call uncertain. The CDR3 spans 13 residues. Per germline, CDR1 MDHEN and CDR2 SYDVKM. Between the trimmed V and J ends, which lost 7 bases and 1 base, there was a span of 11 bases. In DNA, the CDR3 is TGTGCCAGCACCCAAGGAGCTTCCTACGAGCAGTACTTC. It codes for CASTQGASYEQYF. Looking up the rest from reference TRBV28 and TRBJ2-7 gives the full variable domain: DVKVTQSSRYLVKRTGEKVFLECVQDMDHENMFWYRQDPGLGLRLIYFSYDVKMKEKGDIPEGYSVSREKKERFSLILESASTNQTSMYLCASTQGASYEQYFGPGTRLTVT.

This clonotype was counted ten times or more. This chain uses TRBV20-1 with TRBJ2-5; D is unresolved. Germline CDR1 and CDR2: DFQATT and SNEGSKA (reference sequence). The CDR3 spans 13 residues. V was cut by 3 bases and J by 0 bases, with 8 bases left in between. CDR3 amino acids: CSARPPNQETQYF. DNA of the CDR3: TGCAGTGCTAGGCCGCCCAACCAAGAGACCCAGTACTTC.

V is TRBV28 and J is TRBJ2-7, with 11 bases lining up with TRBD2. The CDR3 has 14 amino acids. The V gene end was trimmed by 5 bases and the J gene end by 5 bases; junction bases not matched to a gene: 5. Germline V gene lookup returns CDR1 MDHEN and CDR2 SYDVKM. CDR3 nucleotide sequence: TGTGCCAGCAGTAGGACTAGCGGGTGGGACGAGCAGTACTTC. Protein sequence: CASSRTSGWDEQYF.

This clonotype has only a few counts. This chain joins TRBV20-1 and TRBJ2-7, with D possibly being TRBD1 (6 bases). CDR1 and CDR2 from the germline V gene are DFQATT and SNEGSKA (reference sequence). V was pared by 3 bases and J by 0 bases, with 12 bases between. This CDR3 has 14 residues. CDR3 nucleotide sequence: TGCAGTGCTAGTTGGACAGCGACCTCCTACGAGCAGTACTTC. Protein: CSASWTATSYEQYF.

A few counts support this clonotype. The CDR3 region has the DNA TGTGCCAGCAGTTACCCATCGACGCTAGCGGGAGTCTGGAATGAGCAGTTCTTC. Its protein is CASSYPSTLAGVWNEQFF. The gene calls are TRBV6-2 or TRBV6-3 and TRBJ2-1, with TRBD2 matching over 10 bases. The CDR3 is 18 amino acids. The J segment lost 7 bases and the V segment lost 2 bases, leaving 14 bases of the junction unmatched. CDR1 MNHEY and CDR2 SVGEGT come from the germline V gene.

This clonotype was seen at least ten times. V usage is TRBV12-3 or TRBV12-4 and J usage is TRBJ2-1; the D is unclear. V gave up 6 bases and J gave up 0 bases, with 6 bases separating them. This CDR3 contains 13 residues. CDR3 DNA sequence: TGTGCCAGCAGAAGCAGCTCCTACAATGAGCAGTTCTTC. Its translation is CASRSSSYNEQFF.

This clonotype was picked up one time. The chain recombines TRBV18 with TRBJ1-5, with no clear D. CDR3 length equals 13 residues. The germline V and J ends were trimmed by 1 base and 5 bases, with 6 bases remaining between them. CDR1 and CDR2 from the germline V gene are KGHSH and LQKENI. The CDR3 DNA reads as TGTGCCAGCTCACCACGGGCGGATCAGCCCCAGCATTTT. Translating gives CASSPRADQPQHF.

The V and J genes are TRBV6-2 or TRBV6-3 and TRBJ2-3; 13 bases are a match to TRBD2. Germline V gene data show CDR1 as MNHEY and CDR2 as SVGEGT. The junction had 8 bases not matched to a gene; V was cut back by 5 bases and J by 6 bases. The CDR3 is 16 residues long. CDR3 DNA: TGTGCCAGCAGTCGACTAGCGGGAGGAGTAGCGGATACGCAGTATTTT. Translated, it gives CASSRLAGGVADTQYF.

This clonotype appeared a few times. V is TRBV29-1 and J is TRBJ2-7; D gene uncertain. The CDR3 length is 12 residues. Per the germline V gene, CDR1 is SQVTM and CDR2 is ANQGSEA. Trimming took off 5 bases at V and 3 bases at J, with 11 bases between the two ends. The CDR3 spells CSVQYNNYEQYF. The CDR3 nucleotides are TGCAGCGTTCAGTACAATAACTACGAGCAGTACTTC.

This clonotype appeared a few times. The CDR3 region is CASSYGQVNTEAFF. CDR3 nucleotide sequence: TGTGCCAGCAGCTATGGGCAGGTTAACACTGAAGCTTTCTTT. This chain links TRBV7-2 with TRBJ1-1, with D unclear. The V gene lost 4 bases and the J gene lost 2 bases, with 11 bases spanning the gap. Germline V lookup: CDR1 SGHTA, CDR2 FQGNSA. The CDR3 has 14 amino acids.

This clonotype was picked up a small number of times. The CDR3 nucleotides are TGCAGCGTTCCCTCGGACACCGGGGAGCTGTTTTTT. Translation: CSVPSDTGELFF. This sequence joins TRBV29-1 and TRBJ2-2, with unresolved D. This CDR3 contains 12 residues. The V and J ends lost 5 bases and 3 bases respectively, with 7 bases between them. Germline V gene sequence: CDR1 SQVTM, CDR2 ANQGSEA.

In this sample, this clonotype turned up a few times. J is TRBJ2-7 and V is TRBV4-3; D gene uncertain. Germline loops: CDR1 LGHNA, CDR2 YSLEER. This CDR3 is built from 15 residues. Trimming stripped 1 base from V and 3 bases from J, with 13 bases between. The CDR3, as DNA: TGCGCCAGCAGCCAAGCGGCGGATTCAGTCTACGAGCAGTACTTC. It is translated as CASSQAADSVYEQYF.

This clonotype was found a few times. This chain connects TRBV12-3 or TRBV12-4 to TRBJ2-1; TRBD1 matches at 10 bases. V shed 6 bases, J shed 6 bases, and the junction held 5 bases outside the gene matches. The CDR3 is made up of 14 amino acids. The CDR3 coding sequence is TGTGCCAGCAGCCTGGACAGGGGGTCCAATGAGCAGTTCTTC. Translated: CASSLDRGSNEQFF.

The chain joins TRBV5-1 to TRBJ2-2, with D possibly being TRBD1 or TRBD2 (5 bases each). Per the germline V gene, CDR1 is SGHRS and CDR2 is YFSETQ. The CDR3 sequence is 16 residues long. V was shortened by 1 base and J by 1 base, with 11 bases between the two germline ends. This chain's CDR3 is CASSLYGAMNTGELFF. The CDR3 region has the DNA TGCGCCAGCAGCTTGTACGGGGCCATGAACACCGGGGAGCTGTTTTTT.

This chain connects TRBV25-1 to TRBJ1-5; no clear D gene. Germline CDR1 is MGHDK and CDR2 is SYGVNS. V lost 4 bases, J lost 0 bases, and 28 bases lay in between. The CDR3 consists of 21 residues. As DNA, the CDR3 is TGTGCCAGCAGTGGATCGATCCCGGGATCCCCGAGGGAAACTAGCAATCAGCCCCAGCATTTT. Amino acid sequence: CASSGSIPGSPRETSNQPQHF. Supplemented by reference TRBV25-1 and TRBJ1-5, the full variable domain reads EADIYQTPRYLVIGTGKKITLECSQTMGHDKMYWYQQDPGMELHLIHYSYGVNSTEKGDLSSESTVSRIRTEHFPLTLESARPSHTSQYLCASSGSIPGSPRETSNQPQHFGDGTRLSIL.

This clonotype occurred a few times. This rearrangement joins TRBV7-2 to TRBJ2-1; 7 bases align to TRBD1. The CDR3 has 14 residues. The V segment lost 2 bases and the J segment 6 bases; nucleotides outside the gene matches: 4. Germline loops: CDR1 SGHTA, CDR2 FQGNSA. CDR3 region: CASSLKRTGNEQFF. CDR3 sequence (DNA): TGTGCCAGCAGCTTAAAGCGGACAGGCAATGAGCAGTTCTTC.